This is a list of T cell receptor beta chains from one sample in a study of glioma-infiltrating T cells after dendritic cell vaccination. The assay was immunoSEQ multiplex PCR, and TCRdb's table has in-frame clones only and misses some. The sample has under 130,000 clones; about four fifths are singletons. The source was blood, collected before dendritic cell vaccination. Receptors were obtained from a human donor with glioblastoma. Both conserved end residues are part of each CDR3. Each record gives: V gene, J gene, clone size, D gene, CDR3 protein, CDR3 DNA. The D gene is left open where the match is weak. Expanded clones get a size class; other rows say once, few or many, or leave the size out.

V: TRBV30
J: TRBJ2-1
size: .
D: TRBD1
CDR3: CAWNFQGAVEQFF
DNA: TGTGCCTGGAATTTTCAGGGGGCGGTTGAGCAGTTCTTC

V: TRBV7-2
J: TRBJ1-1
size: once
D: TRBD1
CDR3: CASSIDRGLAFF
DNA: TGTGCCAGCAGCATCGACAGGGGGCTCGCTTTCTTT

V: TRBV2
J: TRBJ2-3
size: .
D: .
CDR3: CAKEWAGPTDTQYF
DNA: TGTGCCAAAGAGTGGGCGGGGCCCACAGATACGCAGTATTTT

V: TRBV6-1
J: TRBJ1-5
size: .
D: .
CDR3: CASSLVQGHVQPQHF
DNA: TGTGCCAGCAGTTTGGTGCAGGGGCACGTTCAGCCCCAGCATTTT

V: TRBV27
J: TRBJ2-2
size: once
D: .
CDR3: CASRRDTEYSGELFF
DNA: TGTGCCAGCAGGCGGGATACAGAGTACTCCGGGGAGCTGTTTTTT

V: TRBV5-1
J: TRBJ2-7
size: .
D: TRBD2
CDR3: CASSSTSGGSRYEQYF
DNA: TGCGCCAGCAGCTCTACTAGCGGGGGCTCTCGCTACGAGCAGTACTTC

V: TRBV4-2
J: TRBJ2-2
size: once
D: TRBD2
CDR3: CASSQGWERGAGTGELFF
DNA: TGTGCCAGCAGCCAAGGGTGGGAGCGGGGTGCCGGCACCGGGGAGCTGTTTTTT

V: TRBV27
J: TRBJ1-6
size: once
D: TRBD1
CDR3: CASSPGTGGAVNSPLHF
DNA: TGTGCCAGCAGTCCCGGGACAGGGGGCGCGGTTAATTCACCCCTCCACTTT

V: TRBV13
J: TRBJ2-5
size: .
D: .
CDR3: CASSLDKQETQYF
DNA: TGTGCCAGCAGCTTAGACAAACAAGAGACCCAGTACTTC

V: TRBV6-1
J: TRBJ1-3
size: .
D: .
CDR3: CASSEFFLDPSGNTIYF
DNA: TGTGCCAGCAGTGAGTTCTTCCTAGATCCCTCTGGAAACACCATATATTTT

V: TRBV5-1
J: TRBJ1-2
size: few
D: .
CDR3: CASSLRPGDYGYTF
DNA: TGCGCCAGCAGCTTACGGCCGGGAGACTATGGCTACACCTTC

V: TRBV5-4
J: TRBJ2-5
size: .
D: .
CDR3: CASSSRVGETQYF
DNA: TGTGCCAGCAGTTCGAGGGTTGGGGAGACCCAGTACTTC

V: TRBV4-1
J: TRBJ2-7
size: once
D: .
CDR3: CASSPGPSGAYEQYF
DNA: TGCGCCAGCAGCCCGGGGCCGTCGGGGGCCTACGAGCAGTACTTC

V: TRBV20-1
J: TRBJ1-1
size: .
D: .
CDR3: CSAPLNTEAFF
DNA: TGCAGTGCTCCCTTGAACACTGAAGCTTTCTTT

V: TRBV7-2
J: TRBJ2-5
size: .
D: .
CDR3: CASSPDIGETQYF
DNA: TGTGCCAGCAGCCCCGACATTGGAGAGACCCAGTACTTC

V: TRBV5-1
J: TRBJ1-1
size: .
D: .
CDR3: CASSLGQLTEAFF
DNA: TGCGCCAGCAGCTTGGGACAGCTCACTGAAGCTTTCTTT

V: TRBV9
J: TRBJ2-1
size: .
D: .
CDR3: CASSPGGQVNEQFF
DNA: TGTGCCAGCAGCCCGGGGGGACAGGTTAATGAGCAGTTCTTC

V: TRBV19
J: TRBJ2-1
size: .
D: TRBD2
CDR3: CASSSTSGGAGEQFF
DNA: TGTGCCAGTAGCTCCACTAGCGGGGGGGCCGGTGAGCAGTTCTTC

V: TRBV5-1
J: TRBJ2-3
size: .
D: TRBD2
CDR3: CASSELAGPDTDTQYF
DNA: TGCGCCAGCAGCGAACTAGCGGGGCCTGACACAGATACGCAGTATTTT

V: TRBV7-3
J: TRBJ1-1
size: .
D: .
CDR3: CASSSQGQNTEAFF
DNA: TGTGCCAGCAGCTCCCAGGGACAGAACACTGAAGCTTTCTTT

V: TRBV5-1
J: TRBJ2-3
size: .
D: .
CDR3: CASGSGSSTDTQYF
DNA: TGCGCCAGCGGGAGCGGATCTAGCACAGATACGCAGTATTTT